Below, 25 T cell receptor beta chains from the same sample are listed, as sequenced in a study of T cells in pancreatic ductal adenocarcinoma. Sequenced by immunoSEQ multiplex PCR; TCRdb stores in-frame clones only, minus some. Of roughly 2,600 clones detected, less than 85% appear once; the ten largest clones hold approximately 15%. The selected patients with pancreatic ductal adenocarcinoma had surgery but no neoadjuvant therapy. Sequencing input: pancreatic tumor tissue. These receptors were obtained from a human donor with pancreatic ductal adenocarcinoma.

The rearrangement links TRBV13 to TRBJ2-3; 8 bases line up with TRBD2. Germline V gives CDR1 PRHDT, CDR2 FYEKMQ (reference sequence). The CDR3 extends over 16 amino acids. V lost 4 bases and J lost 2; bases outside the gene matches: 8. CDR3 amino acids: CASSSSTSANTDTQYF. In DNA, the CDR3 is TGTGCCAGCAGCTCCTCGACTAGCGCAAACACAGATACGCAGTATTTT.

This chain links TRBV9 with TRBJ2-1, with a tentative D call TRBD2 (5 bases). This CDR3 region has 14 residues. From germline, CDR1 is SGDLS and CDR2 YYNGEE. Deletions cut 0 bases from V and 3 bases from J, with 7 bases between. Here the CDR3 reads CASSVAGSYNEQFF. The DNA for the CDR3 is TGTGCCAGCAGCGTAGCGGGGAGCTACAATGAGCAGTTCTTC.

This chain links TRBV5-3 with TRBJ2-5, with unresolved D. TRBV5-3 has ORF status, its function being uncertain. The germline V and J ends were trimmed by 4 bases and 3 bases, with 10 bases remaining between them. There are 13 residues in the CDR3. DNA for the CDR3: TGTGCCAGAAGCGCCGCAGAAAAAGAGACCCAGTACTTC. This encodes CARSAAEKETQYF.

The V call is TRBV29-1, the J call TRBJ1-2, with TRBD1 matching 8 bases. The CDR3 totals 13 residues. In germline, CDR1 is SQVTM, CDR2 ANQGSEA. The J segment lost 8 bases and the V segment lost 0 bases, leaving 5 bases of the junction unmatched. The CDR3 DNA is TGCAGCGTTGAAGAGCAGGACAGGGAGGGCTACACCTTC. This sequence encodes CSVEEQDREGYTF.

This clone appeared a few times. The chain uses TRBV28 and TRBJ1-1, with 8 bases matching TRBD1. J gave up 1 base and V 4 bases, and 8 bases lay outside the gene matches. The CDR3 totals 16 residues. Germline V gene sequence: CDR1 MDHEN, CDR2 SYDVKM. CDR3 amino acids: CASSSQGARRNTEAFF. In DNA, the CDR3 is TGTGCCAGCAGTTCTCAGGGGGCGAGGAGGAACACTGAAGCTTTCTTT.

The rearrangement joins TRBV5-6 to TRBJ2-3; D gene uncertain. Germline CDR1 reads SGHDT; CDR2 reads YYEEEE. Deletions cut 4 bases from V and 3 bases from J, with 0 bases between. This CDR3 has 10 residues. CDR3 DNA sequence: TGTGCCAGCAGCACAGATACGCAGTATTTT. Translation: CASSTDTQYF.

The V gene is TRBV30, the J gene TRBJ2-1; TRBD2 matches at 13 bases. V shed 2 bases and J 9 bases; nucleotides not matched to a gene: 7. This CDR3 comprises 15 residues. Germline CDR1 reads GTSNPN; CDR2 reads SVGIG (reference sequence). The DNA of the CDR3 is TGTGCCTGGAGTCCATGGACTAGCGGGAGAGTTGAGCAGTTCTTC. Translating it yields CAWSPWTSGRVEQFF. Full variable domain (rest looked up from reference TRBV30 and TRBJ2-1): SQTIHQWPATLVQPVGSPLSLECTVEGTSNPNLYWYRQAAGRGLQLLFYSVGIGQISSEVPQNLSASRPQDRQFILSSKKLLLSDSGFYLCAWSPWTSGRVEQFFGPGTRLTVL.

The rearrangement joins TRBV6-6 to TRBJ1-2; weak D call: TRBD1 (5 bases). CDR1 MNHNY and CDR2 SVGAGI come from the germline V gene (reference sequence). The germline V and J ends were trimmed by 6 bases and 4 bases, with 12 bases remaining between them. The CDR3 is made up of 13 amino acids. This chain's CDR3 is CASRAGHSYGYTF. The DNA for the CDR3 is TGTGCCAGCAGGGCCGGACACTCCTATGGCTACACCTTC.

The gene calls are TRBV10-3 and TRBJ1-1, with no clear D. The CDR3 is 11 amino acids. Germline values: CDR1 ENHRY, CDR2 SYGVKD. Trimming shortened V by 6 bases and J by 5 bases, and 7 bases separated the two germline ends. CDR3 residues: CAIRRDTEAFF. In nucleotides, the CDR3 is TGTGCCATCAGACGGGATACTGAAGCTTTCTTT.

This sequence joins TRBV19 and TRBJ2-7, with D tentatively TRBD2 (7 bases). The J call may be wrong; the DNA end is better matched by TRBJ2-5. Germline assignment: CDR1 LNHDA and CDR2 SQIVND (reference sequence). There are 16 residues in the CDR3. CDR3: CASSIHWRGPGETQYF. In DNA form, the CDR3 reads TGTGCCAGTAGTATACATTGGCGGGGGCCGGGGGAGACCCAGTACTTC.

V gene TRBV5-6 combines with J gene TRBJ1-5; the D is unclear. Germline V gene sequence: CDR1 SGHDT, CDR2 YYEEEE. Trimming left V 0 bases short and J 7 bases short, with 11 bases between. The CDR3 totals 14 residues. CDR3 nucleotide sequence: TGTGCCAGCAGCTTGGGCCCGGGAGAACAGCCCCAGCATTTT. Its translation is CASSLGPGEQPQHF.

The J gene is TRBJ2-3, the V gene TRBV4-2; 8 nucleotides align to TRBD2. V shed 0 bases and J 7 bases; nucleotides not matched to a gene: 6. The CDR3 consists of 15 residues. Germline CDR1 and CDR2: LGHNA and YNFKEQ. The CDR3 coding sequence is TGTGCCAGCAGCCAAGAACGGACTAGCCCGTATACGCAGTATTTT. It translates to CASSQERTSPYTQYF.

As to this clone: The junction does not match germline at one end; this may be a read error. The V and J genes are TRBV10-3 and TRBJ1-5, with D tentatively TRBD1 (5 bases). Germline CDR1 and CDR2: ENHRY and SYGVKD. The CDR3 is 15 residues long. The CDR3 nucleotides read TGTGCCAGCAGTTACTCGACGGGGGAAGATCAGCCCCAGCATTTT. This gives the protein CASSYSTGEDQPQHF.

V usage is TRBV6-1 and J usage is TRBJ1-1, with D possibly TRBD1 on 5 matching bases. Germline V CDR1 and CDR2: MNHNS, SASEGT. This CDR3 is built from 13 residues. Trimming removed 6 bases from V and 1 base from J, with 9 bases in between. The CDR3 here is CASRGVGNTEAFF. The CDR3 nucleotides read TGTGCCAGCAGAGGGGTAGGGAACACTGAAGCTTTCTTT.

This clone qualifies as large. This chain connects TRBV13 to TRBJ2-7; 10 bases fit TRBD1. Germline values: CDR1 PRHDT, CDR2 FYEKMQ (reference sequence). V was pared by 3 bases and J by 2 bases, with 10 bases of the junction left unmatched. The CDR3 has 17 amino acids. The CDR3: CASSFSRGDRGAYEQYF. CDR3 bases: TGTGCCAGCAGCTTTTCCAGAGGGGACAGGGGCGCCTACGAGCAGTACTTC.

CDR3 sequence (DNA): TGTGCCAGCAGTTACGAAGCGGACGCCTCCTACGAGCAGTACTTC. This encodes CASSYEADASYEQYF. The rearrangement uses TRBV6-6 and TRBJ2-7; weak D call: TRBD2 (5 bases). Germline values: CDR1 MNHNY, CDR2 SVGAGI (reference sequence). The CDR3 totals 15 residues. V was shortened by 2 bases and J by 0 bases, with 11 bases between the two germline ends.

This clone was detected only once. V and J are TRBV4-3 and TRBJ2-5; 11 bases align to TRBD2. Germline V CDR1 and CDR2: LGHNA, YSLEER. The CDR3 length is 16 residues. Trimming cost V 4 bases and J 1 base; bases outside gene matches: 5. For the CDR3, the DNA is TGCGCCAGCAGCCGCCTAGCGGGAGGTATCCAAGAGACCCAGTACTTC. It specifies CASSRLAGGIQETQYF.

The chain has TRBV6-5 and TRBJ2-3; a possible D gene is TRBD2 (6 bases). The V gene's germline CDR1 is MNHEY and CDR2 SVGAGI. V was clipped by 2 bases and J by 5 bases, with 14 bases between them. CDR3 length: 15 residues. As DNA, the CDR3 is TGTGCCAGCAGTTACCCGGGACTCATGGGAGATACGCAGTATTTT. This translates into CASSYPGLMGDTQYF.

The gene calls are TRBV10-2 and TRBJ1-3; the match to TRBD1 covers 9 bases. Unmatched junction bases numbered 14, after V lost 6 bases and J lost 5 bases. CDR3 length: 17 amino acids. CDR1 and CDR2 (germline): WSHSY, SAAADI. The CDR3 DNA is TGCGCCAGCAGAAGGGACAGGGAGAACCTTAACCGAAACACCATATATTTT. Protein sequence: CASRRDRENLNRNTIYF.

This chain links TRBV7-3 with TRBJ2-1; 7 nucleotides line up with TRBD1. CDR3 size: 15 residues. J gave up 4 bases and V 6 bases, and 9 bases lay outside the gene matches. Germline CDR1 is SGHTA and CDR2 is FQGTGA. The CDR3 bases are TGTGCCAGCAGACAAACCGGGACAGATTACAATGAGCAGTTCTTC. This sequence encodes CASRQTGTDYNEQFF. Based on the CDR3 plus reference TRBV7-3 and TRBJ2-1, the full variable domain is GAGVSQTPSNKVTEKGKYVELRCDPISGHTALYWYRQSLGQGPEFLIYFQGTGAADDSGLPNDRFFAVRPEGSVSTLKIQRTERGDSAVYLCASRQTGTDYNEQFFGPGTRLTVL.

The CDR3 DNA is TGTGCCAGCAGGAAACGGACAGGGGAGAACTATGGCTACACCTTC. The encoded protein is CASRKRTGENYGYTF. V is TRBV6-1 and J is TRBJ1-2; 9 bases are a match to TRBD1. Germline lookup yields CDR1 MNHNS and CDR2 SASEGT. V shed 6 bases and J 2 bases; nucleotides not matched to a gene: 7. The length of the CDR3 is 15 residues.

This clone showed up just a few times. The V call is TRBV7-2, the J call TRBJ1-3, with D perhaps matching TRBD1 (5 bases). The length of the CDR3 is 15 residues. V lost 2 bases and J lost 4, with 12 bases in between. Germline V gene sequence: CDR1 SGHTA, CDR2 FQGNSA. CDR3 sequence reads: CASSLRRGTGNTIYF. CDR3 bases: TGTGCCAGCAGCTTAAGACGTGGGACGGGAAACACCATATATTTT.

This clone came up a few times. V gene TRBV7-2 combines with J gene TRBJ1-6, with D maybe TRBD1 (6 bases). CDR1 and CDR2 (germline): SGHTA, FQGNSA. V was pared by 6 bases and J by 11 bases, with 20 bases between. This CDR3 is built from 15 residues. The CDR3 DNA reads TGTGCCAGCAGACCATACCACCCGCCAGGGGCACCCCTCCACTTT. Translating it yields CASRPYHPPGAPLHF.

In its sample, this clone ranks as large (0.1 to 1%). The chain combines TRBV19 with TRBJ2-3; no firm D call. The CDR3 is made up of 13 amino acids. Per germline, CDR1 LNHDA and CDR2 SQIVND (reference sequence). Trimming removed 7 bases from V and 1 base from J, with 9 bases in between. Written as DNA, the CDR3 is TGTGCCAGTACCCCAGAGGGCACAGATACGCAGTATTTT. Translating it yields CASTPEGTDTQYF.

CDR3 sequence (DNA): TGTGCCAGCAGCTTGGACGCGGGAGGGATCGAGCAGTACTTC. Protein: CASSLDAGGIEQYF. The V gene is TRBV5-5, the J gene TRBJ2-7; 9 nucleotides line up with TRBD2. J lost 6 bases, V lost 0 bases, and 4 bases had no gene match. Germline CDR1 is SGHKS and CDR2 is YYEKEE (reference sequence). This CDR3 is built from 14 residues.